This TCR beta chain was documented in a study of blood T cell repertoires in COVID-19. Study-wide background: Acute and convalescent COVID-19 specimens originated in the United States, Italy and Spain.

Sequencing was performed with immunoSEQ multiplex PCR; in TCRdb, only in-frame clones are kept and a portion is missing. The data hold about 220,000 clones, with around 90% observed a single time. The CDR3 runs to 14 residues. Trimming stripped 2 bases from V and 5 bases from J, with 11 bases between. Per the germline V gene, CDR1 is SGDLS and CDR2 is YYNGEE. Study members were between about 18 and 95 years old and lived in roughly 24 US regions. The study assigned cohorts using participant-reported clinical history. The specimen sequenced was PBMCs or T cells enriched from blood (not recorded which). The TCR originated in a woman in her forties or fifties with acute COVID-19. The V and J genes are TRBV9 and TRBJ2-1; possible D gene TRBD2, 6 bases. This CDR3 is CASSVGGENNEQFF. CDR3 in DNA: TGTGCCAGCAGCGTCGGCGGGGAGAACAATGAGCAGTTCTTC.